A selection of T cell receptor beta chains follows, all from one sample in a study of regulatory T cells in long-lasting Graves disease. TCRdb processed the multiplex PCR reads anew with MiXCR; each CDR3 protein has one entry. The table records 600,000 to 800,000 distinct CDR3 sequences, 30% of them present only once. Sample: peripheral blood mononuclear cells (PBMCs), taken when the disease was refractory, from a patient treated with antithyroid drugs. The receptor set was obtained from a female donor with Graves disease. The CDR3 runs from the conserved cysteine through the conserved F or W. A D gene is named only where the DNA matches it firmly. Rows may omit the clone size; those that give it use once, few, many or a size class.

TRBJ1-5,15,many,.,TRBV20-1,CSARDLQGGNQPQHF,TGCAGTGCTAGAGATCTCCAGGGTGGCAATCAGCCCCAGCATTTT
TRBJ2-7,14,.,.,TRBV7-9,CASSPLSGPYEQYF,TGTGCCAGCAGCCCCCTTTCGGGGCCCTACGAGCAGTACTTC
TRBJ1-1,15,.,.,TRBV28,CASNSPGRLNTEAFF,TGTGCCAGCAATTCCCCCGGCAGATTGAACACTGAAGCTTTCTTT
TRBJ1-3,14,.,.,TRBV5-1,CASSLVGAGDTIYF,TGCGCCAGCAGCTTGGTGGGGGCCGGGGACACCATATATTTT
TRBJ2-2,12,.,.,TRBV18,CASSPLAGELFF,TGTGCCAGCTCACCGTTGGCCGGGGAGCTGTTTTTT
TRBJ2-7,11,.,.,TRBV12-3/TRBV12-4,CASSLFWVRVF,TGTGCCAGCAGTTTATTCTGGGTCCGGGTCTTC
TRBJ1-5,14,few,.,TRBV15,CATSSEHGNQPQHF,TGTGCCACCAGCAGTGAACACGGGAATCAGCCCCAGCATTTT
TRBJ1-1,14,few,.,TRBV2,CASSEGAGGSVAFF,TGTGCCAGCAGTGAAGGAGCTGGGGGATCGGTAGCTTTCTTT
TRBJ2-3,16,few,.,TRBV3-1,CASSQDQGAGGDTQYF,TGTGCCAGCAGCCAAGATCAAGGGGCGGGCGGTGATACGCAGTATTTT
TRBJ1-2,13,.,.,TRBV29-1,CSSLTGILDGYTF,TGCAGCTCCCTCACAGGGATTTTGGATGGCTACACCTTC
TRBJ2-5,15,many,.,TRBV28,CASSFSPGGKETQYF,TGTGCCAGCAGTTTTAGCCCTGGGGGGAAAGAGACCCAGTACTTC
TRBJ1-6,14,few,TRBD1,TRBV7-9,CASSWTGVDSPLHF,TGTGCCAGCAGCTGGACAGGGGTCGATTCACCCCTCCACTTT
TRBJ1-2,12,many,.,TRBV2,CASSEAREGYTF,TGTGCCAGCAGTGAAGCGCGAGAGGGCTACACCTTC
TRBJ1-2,16,.,TRBD1,TRBV9,CASSSPLQGSSYGYTF,TGTGCCAGCAGCTCACCCTTACAGGGGTCGTCCTATGGCTACACCTTC
TRBJ1-5,12,.,.,TRBV7-9,CASSLGEGPQHF,TGTGCCAGCAGCTTAGGGGAAGGGCCCCAGCATTTT
TRBJ1-4,13,few,.,TRBV6-1,CASSGRGFEKLFF,TGTGCCAGCAGTGGCAGGGGCTTTGAAAAACTGTTTTTT
TRBJ2-5,18,.,.,TRBV9,CASSVARGSGRLQETQYF,TGTGCCAGCAGCGTAGCAAGGGGTTCGGGGCGGCTCCAAGAGACCCAGTACTTC
TRBJ1-6,15,few,.,TRBV6-2/TRBV6-3,CASSYGRAGNSPLHF,TGTGCCAGCAGTTACGGCAGGGCCGGAAATTCACCCCTCCACTTT
TRBJ1-2,12,many,TRBD1,TRBV20-1,CSGTGGGYGYTF,TGCAGTGGCACAGGGGGGGGCTATGGCTACACCTTC
TRBJ1-2,15,.,TRBD1,TRBV19,CASTPGTGLSYGYTF,TGTGCCAGTACCCCAGGGACAGGCTTAAGTTATGGCTACACCTTC
TRBJ1-3,12,few,.,TRBV29-1,CSVGYSGNTIYF,TGCAGCGTTGGCTACTCTGGAAACACCATATATTTT
TRBJ1-2,16,few,.,TRBV27,CASSSKQTDFTGGYTF,TGTGCCAGCAGTTCGAAACAAACGGACTTCACGGGTGGCTACACCTTC
TRBJ1-2,11,few,.,TRBV6-2/TRBV6-3,CATNGNYGYTF,TGTGCCACAAACGGGAACTATGGCTACACCTTC
TRBJ1-5,17,.,TRBD1,TRBV19,CASSVLTGGVRNQPQHF,TGTGCCAGTAGTGTACTTACAGGGGGAGTAAGGAATCAGCCCCAGCATTTT
TRBJ1-2,15,.,.,TRBV2,CASRDGGGANYGYTF,TGTGCCAGCAGGGACGGGGGGGGGGCTAACTATGGCTACACCTTC
TRBJ1-2,14,few,TRBD1,TRBV6-2/TRBV6-3,CASSPRGTVYGYTF,TGTGCCAGCAGTCCCCGGGGGACAGTCTATGGCTACACCTTC
TRBJ2-2,15,.,.,TRBV12-5,CASGPTGARGGELFF,TGTGCTAGTGGCCCCACTGGGGCCCGGGGCGGGGAGCTGTTTTTT
TRBJ1-2,15,.,.,TRBV7-9,CASSLDHGSLSGYTF,TGTGCCAGCAGCTTAGATCATGGGAGTCTGTCTGGCTACACCTTC
TRBJ2-7,16,.,.,TRBV27,CASSNKQGKRPYEQYF,TGTGCCAGCAGTAATAAACAGGGAAAGAGGCCCTACGAGCAGTACTTC
TRBJ2-7,14,many,TRBD2,TRBV12-3/TRBV12-4,CASRLAGSSYEQYF,TGTGCCAGCCGACTAGCGGGAAGCTCCTACGAGCAGTACTTC
TRBJ2-7,13,few,TRBD1,TRBV30,CAWSKDRVHEQYF,TGTGCCTGGAGTAAGGACAGGGTCCACGAGCAGTACTTC
TRBJ2-7,11,few,.,TRBV12-3/TRBV12-4,CASYPSTRQYF,TGTGCCAGCTATCCCTCTACGAGGCAGTACTTC
TRBJ1-1,14,.,TRBD1,TRBV14,CASSRGGRVTEAFF,TGTGCCAGCAGCCGAGGGGGCAGGGTCACTGAAGCTTTCTTT
TRBJ1-5,18,.,.,TRBV27,CASSHLAVQGPLKGPQHF,TGTGCCAGCAGCCACCTAGCCGTACAGGGCCCCCTTAAAGGGCCCCAGCATTTT
TRBJ1-1,15,.,.,TRBV9,CASSVGTGTNTEAFF,TGTGCCAGCAGCGTAGGTACAGGGACGAACACTGAAGCTTTCTTT
TRBJ2-3,18,.,TRBD1,TRBV12-3/TRBV12-4,CASSLIPGTGMRADTQYF,TGTGCCAGCAGTTTAATTCCCGGGACAGGGATGAGGGCAGATACGCAGTATTTT
TRBJ2-2,18,.,TRBD2,TRBV27,CASSLFTQRGLTPGELFF,TGTGCCAGCAGTTTATTTACCCAGCGGGGGCTTACCCCCGGGGAGCTGTTTTTT
TRBJ1-2,15,.,.,TRBV6-2/TRBV6-3,CASSCSPEEGHGYTF,TGTGCCAGCAGTTGCTCGCCCGAGGAGGGCCATGGCTACACCTTC
TRBJ2-2,14,.,.,TRBV12-3/TRBV12-4,CASSFLPNTGELFF,TGTGCCAGCAGTTTCTTGCCGAACACCGGGGAGCTGTTTTTT
TRBJ1-5,17,.,.,TRBV12-3/TRBV12-4,CASSLAPGRDNNQPQHF,TGTGCCAGCAGTTTAGCGCCGGGAAGGGACAACAATCAGCCCCAGCATTTT
TRBJ2-5,15,.,.,TRBV11-3,CASSLGRRAEETQYF,TGTGCCAGCAGCTTAGGCAGGAGGGCGGAAGAGACCCAGTACTTC
TRBJ2-1,10,.,.,TRBV20-1,CSAKSDEQFF,TGCAGTGCTAAGTCCGATGAGCAGTTCTTC
TRBJ1-1,14,few,.,TRBV29-1,CSVDVRRLNTEAFF,TGCAGCGTTGATGTCAGACGATTGAACACTGAAGCTTTCTTT
TRBJ1-1,14,.,.,TRBV19,CASSLNVRGTEAFF,TGTGCCAGTAGTCTGAATGTACGTGGGACTGAAGCTTTCTTT
TRBJ2-7,14,few,.,TRBV29-1,CSVDGGGSGYEQYF,TGCAGCGTTGACGGCGGGGGCTCCGGCTACGAGCAGTACTTC
TRBJ1-2,13,.,TRBD1,TRBV20-1,CSAPTRQGVGYTF,TGCAGTGCCCCGACTAGACAGGGAGTTGGCTACACCTTC
TRBJ1-4,14,.,.,TRBV5-1,CASSLTERNEKLFF,TGCGCCAGCAGCTTGACAGAACGTAATGAAAAACTGTTTTTT
TRBJ2-7,16,few,.,TRBV3-1,CASSQDSRSGVGEQYF,TGTGCCAGCAGCCAAGATTCGCGGTCCGGCGTGGGCGAGCAGTACTTC
TRBJ1-3,15,few,.,TRBV6-1,CASSEQGFSGNTIYF,TGTGCCAGCAGCGAACAGGGCTTCTCTGGAAACACCATATATTTT
TRBJ2-2,13,.,TRBD1,TRBV6-1,CASKDRGTGELFF,TGTGCCAGCAAGGACAGGGGGACCGGGGAGCTGTTTTTT
TRBJ1-4,14,many,.,TRBV2,CASSEDRAGTKLFF,TGTGCCAGCAGTGAAGACAGGGCCGGGACAAAACTGTTTTTT
TRBJ2-7,15,.,.,TRBV6-1,CASSERQNPSYEQYF,TGTGCCAGCAGTGAACGACAGAACCCCTCCTACGAGCAGTACTTC
TRBJ2-1,18,few,.,TRBV10-1,CAVPGLPLDGGPQDEQFF,TGCGCCGTTCCAGGGCTCCCCCTAGATGGCGGCCCACAGGATGAGCAGTTCTTC
TRBJ2-7,13,few,TRBD1,TRBV29-1,CSVWTGTTYEQYF,TGCAGCGTTTGGACAGGAACAACCTACGAGCAGTACTTC
TRBJ2-4,15,many,.,TRBV20-1,CSARRQVGAKNIQYF,TGCAGTGCTAGGCGACAGGTGGGGGCCAAAAACATTCAGTACTTC
TRBJ2-7,14,few,TRBD1,TRBV20-1,CSATRAQGIHEQYF,TGCAGTGCTACTAGGGCACAGGGGATCCACGAGCAGTACTTC
TRBJ2-7,16,few,TRBD2,TRBV13,CASSLLRTSGAYEQYF,TGTGCCAGCAGCCTCCTAAGGACTAGCGGGGCCTACGAGCAGTACTTC